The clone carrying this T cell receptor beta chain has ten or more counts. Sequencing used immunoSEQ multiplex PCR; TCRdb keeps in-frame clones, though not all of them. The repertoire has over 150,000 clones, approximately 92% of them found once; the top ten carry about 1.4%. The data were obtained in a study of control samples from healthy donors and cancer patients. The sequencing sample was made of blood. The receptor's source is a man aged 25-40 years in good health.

CDR3 nucleotide sequence: TGTGCCAGCAGCCCTCCGACAGGTCGGGCGGGCTACACCTTC. This sequence encodes CASSPPTGRAGYTF. V and J are TRBV3-1 (or the pseudogene TRBV3-2) and TRBJ1-2; tentative D call: TRBD1 (6 bases). CDR1 is LGHDT and CDR2 is YNNKEL in the germline V gene (reference sequence). This CDR3 region has 14 residues. The V gene lost 4 bases and the J gene lost 8 bases, with 17 bases spanning the gap.